This T cell receptor beta chain was observed in a study of blood T cell repertoires in COVID-19 (dated by TCRdb to between 2020 and 2021). Describing the broader study: Samples from collaborators originated in the United States, Italy and Spain and spanned both the acute and convalescent phases of COVID-19. The material from the prospective study consisted of cDNA or gDNA derived from T cells, B-cell-depleted T cells, or PBMCs. Deeply sampled blood TCRbeta repertoires from subjects exposed to, actively infected with, or recovered from COVID-19 were included in the dataset. The repertoires were made available in a free public database intended to serve as a resource for research on the immune response to SARS-CoV-2. Samples came from the ongoing ImmuneRACE study (first 160 participants) plus 1,254 subjects from 6 global collaborators. Where available, HLA class I and class II types were obtained from metadata supplied by the sample provider rather than from assay-based typing. Sample metadata almost always included a de-identified subject ID, COVID-19 status, age in years and sex.

V is trimmed back by 6 bases and J by 6 bases, and the junction contains 5 bases that no gene match accounts for. Reading from cysteine to phenylalanine, the CDR3 counts 15 amino acids. Only the CDR3 portion is preserved as DNA: 45 bases, with reading frame beginning at the first base. CDR1 and CDR2 were assigned from the germline V gene as MGHRA and YSYEKL. Of note for this clone: Its recognized antigen is unknown. No base quality values were provided; no much bigger clone lies one nucleotide off.

The immunoSEQ Assay, a bias-controlled multiplex PCR, was used to amplify TCRbeta CDR3 regions from genomic DNA. The authors processed their data as follows. The number of nucleated cells in each sample was estimated from the amplification of reference gene primers within the assay. To quantify the absolute abundance of each unique TCRbeta CDR3 rearrangement, sequence reads were collapsed and filtered. For each sample, productive Simpson clonality was calculated by taking the square root of Simpson's diversity index across productive rearrangements. TCRdb carries this immuneACCESS record with in-frame sequences only. Its versions omit some clonotypes, under half of them owing to an unresolved V gene in the studies checked, with the rest unexplained. V and J calls and clone size follow that table, whereas D and trimming were derived from the DNA. The sample yields around 110,000 clones; roughly 79% were counted once. In total, the top ten clones hold 7.5% of the sample.

Here is what the overall study found, with its caveats: The quantity of clinical and demographic metadata differed by source and by participant and was supplied without curation.

Collaborating institutions collected whole blood in K2EDTA tubes following their own protocols. For TCRbeta analysis, collaborator samples were shipped as frozen whole blood, as isolated PBMCs, or as DNA extracted from either sample type. The rearranged segments are TRBV4-1 and TRBJ2-2; 12 junctional bases match TRBD2. The sequenced material came from peripheral blood. This receptor was taken from a man between 65 and 79 years old with active or convalescent COVID-19. The CDR3 here reads CASSRLAGVAGELFF. Read as DNA, the sequence is TGCGCCAGCAGTCGACTAGCGGGAGTTGCCGGGGAGCTGTTTTTT.